Reported below is one T cell receptor beta chain. Antigen specificity is unknown. This entry belongs to a study of T cell responses to AZD1222 COVID-19 vaccine. Study-wide findings and caveats: Nearly half of the spike-specific TCRs reportedly recognize variant regions that carry no mutations.

Using immunoSEQ multiplex PCR, the repertoire was profiled, and TCRdb retains in-frame clones only, with some absent. This sample carries roughly 120,000 clones, just over 90% of them seen once, and the ten largest clones take approximately 5.1%. Germline V gene data show CDR1 as SGDLS and CDR2 as YYNGEE. V dropped 2 bases and J dropped 2; count of bases not matched to a gene: 3. The CDR3 totals 15 residues. This clonotype originated in an adult who received the AZD1222 COVID-19 vaccine. The sample in question was peripheral blood, obtained 28 days after the second AZD1222 dose. The rearrangement uses TRBV9 and TRBJ2-5; 10 positions agree with TRBD2. This CDR3 reads CASSVLAGVQETQYF. The CDR3 coding sequence is TGTGCCAGCAGCGTGCTAGCGGGGGTACAAGAGACCCAGTACTTC.